This T cell receptor (beta chain) was recorded in a study of blood T cell repertoires in COVID-19 (dated by TCRdb to the early 2020s). With regard to the full study: The collaborator samples originated in the United States, Italy and Spain and spanned the acute and convalescent phases of COVID-19. A freely available public database, intended as a resource for researchers studying the immune response to SARS-CoV-2, is where the repertoires were released. Where available, HLA class I and class II types were obtained from metadata supplied by the sample provider rather than from assay-based typing. Samples came from the ongoing ImmuneRACE study (first 160 participants) plus 1,254 subjects from 6 global collaborators. A de-identified subject ID, COVID-19 status, age in years and sex were almost always included in the sample metadata. Deeply sampled blood TCRbeta repertoires from subjects exposed to, actively infected with, or recovered from COVID-19 were included in the dataset. The prospective study material was composed of cDNA or gDNA derived from T cells, B-cell-depleted T cells, or PBMCs.

In the prospective study, participants were roughly 18 to 100 years old, resided in 20 to 30 geographic areas of the United States, and were enrolled through a virtual design. To assign participants to cohorts, the prospective study relied on clinical history that participants themselves reported in a screening survey and a study questionnaire. Recovered participants in ImmuneRACE Cohort 3 were defined as having two consecutive negative NP/OP PCR tests, clearance from a healthcare professional, or resolution of symptoms. Mobile phlebotomists in the prospective study collected whole blood, serum and a nasopharyngeal or oropharyngeal swab from every participant. Additional blood draws and questionnaires over an approximately two-month period could optionally be provided by prospective study participants. Before DNA extraction, blood samples from the prospective study were shipped at room temperature or frozen.

V is cut by 2 bases and J by 2 bases, and the space between the germline ends is 10 bases. CDR1 and CDR2 (KGHSH, LQKENI) derive from the germline V gene. The CDR3, from cysteine to phenylalanine, totals 14 residues. The CDR3 DNA has 42 bases and is translated from base 1. What the research found in general, with its limitations: How much clinical and demographic metadata was included differed by source and by participant, and the metadata was provided uncurated.

TCRbeta CDR3 regions were amplified from genomic DNA using the immunoSEQ Assay, a bias-controlled multiplex PCR. The authors' pipeline ran thus. The number of nucleated cells in each sample was estimated from the amplification of reference gene primers within the assay. To quantify the absolute abundance of each unique TCRbeta CDR3 rearrangement, sequence reads were collapsed and filtered. For each sample, productive Simpson clonality was calculated as the square root of Simpson's diversity index across productive rearrangements. Drawn from immuneACCESS, this table holds only the in-frame rearrangements with V and J called that TCRdb kept. Clones are partly lost; checked studies trace under half to an unresolved V gene and leave the rest unexplained. For V, J and clone size, that table is used; D and trimming come from the DNA. The sample yields fewer than 350,000 clones; approximately 83% were counted once. Jointly, the top ten make up roughly 2.2% of the sample.

As concerns this clone: Its antigen is not yet known. No quality values exist for individual bases; no much larger clone is one base distant.

The rearrangement combines TRBV18 with TRBJ2-7; no D segment can be confidently identified. The receptor was isolated from a man aged 25-40 years who had recovered from COVID-19. Sequencing used PBMCs or T cells enriched from blood (not recorded which). At the DNA level, the sequence is TGTGCCAGCTCACCAAACGACGGAGCCTACGAGCAGTACTTC. It codes for CASSPNDGAYEQYF.